This T cell receptor beta chain was recorded in a study of tumor-infiltrating lymphocytes in primary liver carcinoma. Total RNA and DNA came together from approximately 20-30 mg of bulk tissue without cell sorting. Study-wide results and caveats: Tumor-blood pairs (like tumor-adjacent pairs) overlapped less than tumor region pairs did.

This clonotype was found once. Its antigen is currently unknown. TCR beta cDNA was reverse-transcribed from roughly 520 ng of total RNA. The reaction used a constant-region primer and ProtoScript II reverse transcriptase. ARM-PCR was slightly modified, and three nested multiplex PCR rounds with it gave rise to the TCR beta libraries. Amplification in the first two PCR rounds was performed using TRBV1-TRBV30 forward primers and a C-beta reverse primer for around 9 cycles each. MiXCR, run by TCRdb on the multiplex PCR reads, gives a single entry per CDR3 protein. The data hold around 80,000 distinct CDR3 sequences, with around 70% observed a single time. This CDR3 contains 16 residues. With 5 bases clipped from V and 5 bases from J, the junction kept 13 bases outside the gene matches. Germline lookup yields CDR1 MDHEN and CDR2 SYDVKM.

The sample comprised liver tumor tissue from sampling region 1. Subset given: tumor region T1, superior pole. The V and J genes are TRBV28 and TRBJ2-3, with TRBD2 matching over 7 bases. The sequence derives from a man aged 40-50 years with primary liver carcinoma and hepatitis B virus infection. The CDR3 bases are TGTGCCAGCAGTCCTCTGGGGAGGGATGGCATAGATACGCAGTATTTT. Its protein product is CASSPLGRDGIDTQYF.